This entry lists 20 T cell receptor beta chains sequenced from one sample in a study of T cell repertoires in cytomegalovirus infection. One entry per CDR3 protein, called by TCRdb with MiXCR from the reads. In the table there are approximately 200,000 distinct CDR3 sequences, roughly 27% of which are singletons. Material for sequencing was PBMCs. These receptors were taken from a human donor in good health (CMV status not recorded). Some clones in this sample may be carry-over from other donors' samples.

This clonotype was observed a few times. V gene TRBV6-2 or TRBV6-3 combines with J gene TRBJ2-5; the D gene is possibly TRBD2 (6 bases). The CDR3 is made up of 15 amino acids. Looked up from germline, CDR1 is MNHEY and CDR2 is SVGEGT. Trimming shortened V by 8 bases and J by 5 bases, and 21 bases separated the two germline ends. CDR3 DNA sequence: TGTGCCAGCTCAGAGAGGGCGCCGGCGGGGGAGACCCAGTACTTC. Its translation: CASSERAPAGETQYF.

Only a few counts were recorded for this clonotype. J is TRBJ2-7 and V is TRBV7-2, with 10 bases aligning to TRBD1. In germline, CDR1 is SGHTA, CDR2 FQGNSA. The CDR3 loop spans 14 amino acids. V trimming: 5 bases; J trimming: 4 bases; junction bases outside the gene matches: 5. The CDR3 DNA reads as TGTGCCAGCAGCGGGGACAGGGGAACTTACGAGCAGTACTTC. This translates into CASSGDRGTYEQYF.

In its sample, this clonotype was seen a few times. This rearrangement joins TRBV7-3 to TRBJ2-1; 14 nucleotides agree with TRBD2. This CDR3 spans 20 amino acids. The germline V gene has CDR1 SGHTA and CDR2 FQGTGA. The ends lost 4 bases at V and 1 base at J; junction bases unmatched: 12. The CDR3 is CASSSIPRLAGGRSYNEQFF. As DNA, the CDR3 is TGTGCCAGCAGCTCTATACCTCGACTAGCGGGGGGGAGATCCTACAATGAGCAGTTCTTC.

This clonotype was seen many times. This chain uses TRBV5-8 with TRBJ2-1, with D maybe TRBD1 (6 bases). Trimming cost V 3 bases and J 8 bases, with 18 bases left between them. This CDR3 is built from 15 residues. The germline V gene encodes CDR1 SGHTS and CDR2 YDEGEE. In DNA form, the CDR3 reads TGTGCCAGCAGCTCGACAGTCCAGGACAGCGATGAGCAGTTCTTC. Protein sequence: CASSSTVQDSDEQFF.

This clonotype was observed a handful of times. The chain combines TRBV7-8 with TRBJ1-5, with no clear D. Germline assignment: CDR1 SGHVS and CDR2 FQNEAQ. This CDR3 contains 14 residues. The V and J ends lost 7 bases and 0 bases respectively, with 10 bases between them. The CDR3 sequence: CASTPGNSNQPQHF. The CDR3 bases are TGTGCCAGCACCCCGGGGAATAGCAATCAGCCCCAGCATTTT.

Ten or more counts support this clonotype. V is TRBV5-5 and J is TRBJ2-1; 9 bases line up with TRBD1. V lost 4 bases, J lost 9 bases, and 5 bases stayed unmatched. Germline loops: CDR1 SGHKS, CDR2 YYEKEE (reference sequence). The CDR3 is made up of 13 amino acids. The CDR3 reads CASSAGQGSEQFF. CDR3 DNA: TGTGCCAGCAGCGCTGGACAGGGGAGTGAGCAGTTCTTC.

The chain combines TRBV5-4 with TRBJ2-3; the match to TRBD1 covers 7 bases. V lost 2 bases to trimming and J lost 4 bases; unmatched junction nucleotides: 4. Per germline, CDR1 SGHNT and CDR2 YYREEE (reference sequence). The CDR3 sequence is 14 residues long. CDR3 sequence: CASSLGGASDTQYF. The DNA of the CDR3 is TGTGCCAGCAGCTTAGGGGGCGCATCAGATACGCAGTATTTT. The whole variable domain, filled in from reference TRBV5-4 and TRBJ2-3, reads ETGVTQSPTHLIKTRGQQVTLRCSSQSGHNTVSWYQQALGQGPQFIFQYYREEENGRGNFPPRFSGLQFPNYSSELNVNALELDDSALYLCASSLGGASDTQYFGPGTRLTVL.

This clonotype has more than one count but fewer than ten. The rearrangement links TRBV6-1 to TRBJ2-1; D possibly matches TRBD1 or TRBD2 (5 bases each). The CDR3 is 14 residues long. The germline V gene encodes CDR1 MNHNS and CDR2 SASEGT. Trimming took off 5 bases at V and 6 bases at J, with 14 bases between the two ends. CDR3 bases: TGTGCCAGCAGTACCCGTGAGGGACCCAATGAGCAGTTCTTC. It is translated as CASSTREGPNEQFF.

This chain joins TRBV6-2 or TRBV6-3 and TRBJ2-5; D is uncertain. This CDR3 region has 14 residues. Germline CDR1 MNHEY, CDR2 SVGEGT. Trimming removed 2 bases at V and 5 bases at J, with 12 bases between. CDR3 DNA: TGTGCCAGCAGTTACCCAGATAAAAGGGAGACCCAGTACTTC. It translates to CASSYPDKRETQYF.

J is TRBJ1-3 and V is TRBV28; weak D call: TRBD1 (6 bases). Trimming cost V 3 bases and J 6 bases, with 9 bases left between them. This CDR3 contains 13 residues. The germline CDR1 and CDR2 sequences are MDHEN and SYDVKM. The CDR3 spells CASSLSGANTIYF. In DNA, the CDR3 is TGTGCCAGCAGTTTGTCAGGGGCAAACACCATATATTTT. Full variable domain (remainder filled in from reference TRBV28 and TRBJ1-3): DVKVTQSSRYLVKRTGEKVFLECVQDMDHENMFWYRQDPGLGLRLIYFSYDVKMKEKGDIPEGYSVSREKKERFSLILESASTNQTSMYLCASSLSGANTIYFGEGSWLTVV.

The table lists this clonotype with a few counts. The chain uses TRBV29-1 and TRBJ2-1, with D possibly matching TRBD2 (6 bases). V shed 4 bases and J shed 3 bases, with 19 bases lying between them. This CDR3 has 16 residues. Germline assignment: CDR1 SQVTM and CDR2 ANQGSEA. CDR3 residues: CSVAAGRGKGYNEQFF. In nucleotides, the CDR3 is TGCAGCGTTGCCGCCGGTCGGGGGAAAGGCTACAATGAGCAGTTCTTC.

The gene calls are TRBV20-1 and TRBJ2-3; D perhaps matches TRBD2 (6 bases). The CDR3 is 13 residues long. Germline CDR1 is DFQATT and CDR2 is SNEGSKA (reference sequence). V was trimmed by 5 bases and J by 1 base, leaving 10 bases between them. DNA of the CDR3: TGCAGTGCTCAGGACTACCGCACAGATACGCAGTATTTT. Encoded protein: CSAQDYRTDTQYF.

This clonotype was picked up a small number of times. The junction departs from germline at one end; a sequencing error may be responsible. The chain recombines TRBV7-7 with TRBJ2-5; D not resolved. Germline CDR1 is SSHAT and CDR2 is FNYEAQ (reference sequence). This CDR3 is 13 amino acids long. CDR3 loop: CASSPRRIETQYF. The CDR3 coding sequence is TGTGCTAGCAGCCCCCGTCGGATCGAGACCCAGTACTTC.

This rearrangement joins TRBV6-1 to TRBJ2-3, with unresolved D. Trimming stripped 2 bases from V and 0 bases from J, with 12 bases between. CDR3 length: 16 amino acids. The germline gives CDR1 MNHNS, CDR2 SASEGT. This chain's CDR3 is CASSEKFLGSTDTQYF. CDR3 DNA: TGTGCCAGCAGTGAAAAATTCCTGGGCAGCACAGATACGCAGTATTTT.

The CDR3 bases are TGTGCCAGCAGTGAACGGCCGACAGGGGGCGGTCAGCCCCAGCATTTT. Translation gives CASSERPTGGGQPQHF. The chain uses TRBV2 and TRBJ1-5; 10 positions agree with TRBD1. The junction had 7 bases not matched to a gene; V was cut back by 2 bases and J by 6 bases. The germline CDR1 and CDR2 sequences are SNHLY and FYNNEI. The CDR3 totals 16 residues.

This clonotype was detected only a few times. The chain links TRBV6-6 to TRBJ2-7; the D gene could be TRBD1 or TRBD2 (5 bases each). CDR1 is MNHNY and CDR2 is SVGAGI in the germline V gene (reference sequence). V lost 7 bases, J lost 1 base, and 20 bases lay in between. This CDR3 comprises 16 residues. This CDR3 is CASILLAGTDSYEQYF. The CDR3 DNA reads as TGTGCCAGCATTCTCCTTGCTGGGACGGATTCCTACGAGCAGTACTTC.

This clonotype has only a few counts. This rearrangement joins TRBV7-9 to TRBJ2-1, with 8 bases aligning to TRBD2. Germline-derived CDR1 and CDR2 are SEHNR and FQNEAQ (reference sequence). Germline trimming cut 6 bases from V and 8 bases from J; bases unmatched to any gene: 9. This CDR3 spans 14 amino acids. This CDR3 is CASRMAGGPYEQFF. CDR3 bases: TGTGCCAGCAGGATGGCGGGGGGCCCATATGAGCAGTTCTTC.

This clonotype was observed a handful of times. The chain employs TRBV6-5 and TRBJ2-2; D is possibly TRBD2 (6 bases). This CDR3 is built from 16 residues. Looked up from germline, CDR1 is MNHEY and CDR2 is SVGAGI. Trimming shortened V by 5 bases and J by 4 bases, and 17 bases separated the two germline ends. The CDR3 loop reads CASSGAGSTFTGELFF. The CDR3 region has the DNA TGTGCCAGCAGTGGGGCGGGGTCTACTTTCACCGGGGAGCTGTTTTTT.

This clonotype appeared a few times. The rearrangement links TRBV29-1 to TRBJ2-1, with D possibly being TRBD1 (7 bases). Germline lookup yields CDR1 SQVTM and CDR2 ANQGSEA. Trimming removed 4 bases from V and 3 bases from J, with 16 bases in between. This CDR3 region has 15 residues. This CDR3 is CSVATEGAYYNEQFF. In nucleotides, the CDR3 is TGCAGCGTTGCGACGGAGGGGGCGTACTACAATGAGCAGTTCTTC.

This clonotype occurred a few times. The J gene is TRBJ2-3, the V gene TRBV11-3; D possibly uses TRBD1 or TRBD2 (5 bases each). Germline V gene lookup returns CDR1 SGHNT and CDR2 YENEEA. V was cut by 2 bases and J by 4 bases, with 7 bases left in between. The CDR3 is 13 residues long. This CDR3 is CASSLMGADTQYF. The CDR3 DNA reads as TGTGCCAGCAGCTTAATGGGGGCAGATACGCAGTATTTT.